The T cell receptor (beta chain) under discussion was sequenced for a study of blood T cell repertoires in COVID-19 (TCRdb year 2020). Background for the entire study: Samples from collaborators originated in the United States, Italy and Spain and spanned both the acute and convalescent phases of COVID-19. Samples came from the ongoing ImmuneRACE study (first 160 participants) plus 1,254 subjects from 6 global collaborators. The repertoires were released in a freely available public database meant as a resource for research on the immune response to SARS-CoV-2. The material from the prospective study consisted of cDNA or gDNA derived from T cells, B-cell-depleted T cells, or PBMCs. Where available, HLA class I and class II types were taken from metadata supplied by the sample provider and were not determined by assay-based typing. Deeply sampled blood TCRbeta repertoires from subjects exposed to, actively infected with, or recovered from COVID-19 were included in the dataset. A de-identified subject ID, COVID-19 status, age in years and sex were almost always included in the sample metadata. The paper as a whole reports these results and caveats: How much clinical and demographic metadata was included differed by source and by participant, and the metadata was provided uncurated.

About this clone itself: The antigen it recognizes is unknown. Nothing much larger sits one base from this clone, and base qualities are not available.

The immunoSEQ Assay, a bias-controlled multiplex PCR, was used to amplify TCRbeta CDR3 regions from genomic DNA. From the authors' description of their analysis: Nucleated cell counts per sample were estimated from amplification of reference gene primers within the assay. To quantify the absolute abundance of each unique TCRbeta CDR3 rearrangement, sequence reads were collapsed and filtered. Productive Simpson clonality was computed per sample as the square root of Simpson's diversity index over productive rearrangements. This is the immuneACCESS table as TCRdb keeps it, with only in-frame sequences that have V and J called. A part of the clones is gone; compared with another copy, unresolved V genes explain less than half, and the rest is unexplained. That table supplies the V and J calls and clone size; D and trimming were determined from the DNA. For this sample the table gives some 210,000 clones, of which about four fifths were detected only once. Roughly 8% of the sample is taken by the ten largest.

Collaborating institutions collected whole blood in K2EDTA tubes following their own protocols. Collaborator samples were shipped for TCRbeta analysis as frozen whole blood, isolated PBMCs, or DNA extracted from either sample type. Taken from cysteine to phenylalanine, the CDR3 has 14 residues. Only the CDR3 DNA is retained, 42 bases long and in frame from the first base. CDR1 and CDR2 were assigned from the germline V gene as SNHLY and FYNNEI. Clipping removes 6 bases from V and 7 bases from J, with 6 as the unmatched junction base count. Material for sequencing was peripheral blood. The sequence is built from TRBV2 and TRBJ2-1, with 10 bases in between that match TRBD1. The receptor's source is a woman in her forties or fifties with active or convalescent COVID-19. The DNA is as follows: TGTGCCAGCAGAAAAAGGACAGGGGGGAATGAGCAGTTCTTC. This translates into CASRKRTGGNEQFF.